One sample yielded the 23 T cell receptor beta chains listed below, sequenced in a study of cytomegalovirus exposure and HLA in healthy donors. The PCR had 60 Vbeta and 13 Jbeta primers. Generated by immunoSEQ multiplex PCR, the TCRdb table keeps only in-frame clones and is missing some. The sample shows about 120,000 clones, about 62% of them seen only once. Sequenced material: PBMCs. Every receptor here comes from a woman between 40 and 50 years old in good health and CMV-seropositive.

The chain recombines TRBV11-2 with TRBJ1-2, with 9 bases that match TRBD1. Germline CDR1 is SGHAT and CDR2 is FQNNGV. Trimming removed 5 bases from V and 6 bases from J; junction bases left unmatched: 4. The CDR3 is 13 residues long. CDR3 region: CASSPRTGDGYTF. CDR3 nucleotide sequence: TGTGCCAGCAGCCCGCGGACAGGGGATGGCTACACCTTC.

The chain couples TRBV2 to TRBJ1-5; D is possibly TRBD1 (6 bases). CDR3 size: 14 residues. V was shortened by 2 bases and J by 6 bases, with 11 bases between the two germline ends. Germline V lookup: CDR1 SNHLY, CDR2 FYNNEI. The CDR3, as DNA: TGTGCCAGCAGTGAATGGGGGACAAGTCAGCCCCAGCATTTT. As protein: CASSEWGTSQPQHF.

This clone was seen a handful of times. The chain joins TRBV7-9 to TRBJ2-7; 11 bases match TRBD1. This CDR3 is built from 14 residues. V dropped 5 bases and J dropped 5; count of bases not matched to a gene: 5. Germline V gene data show CDR1 as SEHNR and CDR2 as FQNEAQ (reference sequence). The CDR3 DNA is TGTGCCAGCAGCCCGGGGACAGGGGGAGACGAGCAGTACTTC. Its translation is CASSPGTGGDEQYF.

The J gene is TRBJ2-7, the V gene TRBV28, with TRBD2 matching over 7 bases. Trimming at V came to 8 bases and at J to 0 bases, leaving 13 bases not matched to a gene. There are 16 residues in the CDR3. Germline V lookup: CDR1 MDHEN, CDR2 SYDVKM. The CDR3 is CASVGGDSIPSYEQYF. The CDR3 DNA sequence: TGTGCCAGCGTGGGGGGGGACTCCATCCCCTCCTACGAGCAGTACTTC.

The chain has TRBV7-8 and TRBJ1-1; D not certain. The V end was cut by 5 bases, the J end by 1 base, with 8 bases between. Germline CDR1 is SGHVS and CDR2 is FQNEAQ. The length of the CDR3 is 13 residues. The CDR3 nucleotides read TGTGCCAGCAGCATTGCGGGGAACACTGAAGCTTTCTTT. It specifies CASSIAGNTEAFF.

V usage is TRBV7-3 and J usage is TRBJ2-3; a possible D gene is TRBD1 (6 bases). V was trimmed by 4 bases and J by 0 bases, leaving 17 bases between them. Germline CDR1 and CDR2: SGHTA and FQGTGA. The CDR3 covers 17 residues. CDR3 residues: CASSSGLQGESTDTQYF. The DNA for the CDR3 is TGTGCCAGCAGCTCGGGGCTACAGGGAGAAAGCACAGATACGCAGTATTTT.

This clone was counted a single time. The J gene is TRBJ2-2, the V gene TRBV2; D perhaps matches TRBD2 (6 bases). The CDR3 runs to 15 residues. Deletions cut 5 bases from V and 5 bases from J, with 15 bases between. CDR1 is SNHLY and CDR2 is FYNNEI in the germline V gene. The CDR3 sequence is CASSRGGAGTGELFF. In DNA form, the CDR3 reads TGTGCCAGCAGTCGGGGAGGTGCGGGGACCGGGGAGCTGTTTTTT.

V usage is TRBV18 and J usage is TRBJ2-7, with 7 bases identical to TRBD2. J was trimmed by 2 bases and V by 6 bases; bases with no gene match: 7. Germline assignment: CDR1 KGHSH and CDR2 LQKENI. The CDR3 is 14 residues long. CDR3 region: CASSAGALTYEQYF. In DNA form, the CDR3 reads TGTGCCAGCTCGGCGGGAGCTTTAACCTACGAGCAGTACTTC. The full variable domain, rest sourced from reference TRBV18 and TRBJ2-7, is NAGVMQNPRHLVRRRGQEARLRCSPMKGHSHVYWYRQLPEEGLKFMVYLQKENIIDESGMPKERFSAEFPKEGPSILRIQQVVRGDSAAYFCASSAGALTYEQYFGPGTRLTVT.

This clone was detected a few times. The gene calls are TRBV7-2 and TRBJ2-2; 7 positions agree with TRBD1. V was clipped by 5 bases and J by 5 bases; unmatched bases: 8. CDR1 and CDR2 from the germline V gene are SGHTA and FQGNSA. The CDR3 is 15 residues long. The CDR3 spells CASSTSRGRTGELFF. CDR3 nucleotide sequence: TGTGCCAGCAGCACTAGTAGGGGGCGTACCGGGGAGCTGTTTTTT.

A single count supports this clone. This rearrangement joins TRBV30 to TRBJ1-5; tentative D call: TRBD1 (6 bases). The CDR3 sequence is 13 residues long. Germline V gene sequence: CDR1 GTSNPN, CDR2 SVGIG (reference sequence). Trimming pared 6 bases from V and 2 bases from J, leaving 11 bases between. The CDR3 spells CACWPGGNQPQHF. The CDR3 DNA is TGTGCCTGTTGGCCAGGGGGCAATCAGCCCCAGCATTTT. Using reference TRBV30 and TRBJ1-5 for the parts outside the CDR3, the full variable domain is SQTIHQWPATLVQPVGSPLSLECTVEGTSNPNLYWYRQAAGRGLQLLFYSVGIGQISSEVPQNLSASRPQDRQFILSSKKLLLSDSGFYLCACWPGGNQPQHFGDGTRLSIL.

The chain is built from TRBV10-3 and TRBJ2-3; the match to TRBD2 covers 12 bases. The CDR3 runs to 15 residues. The V gene end was trimmed by 10 bases and the J gene end by 3 bases; junction bases not matched to a gene: 8. In germline, CDR1 is ENHRY, CDR2 SYGVKD. The CDR3: CATTLGTSGTDTQYF. CDR3 sequence (DNA): TGTGCCACCACTTTGGGGACTAGCGGGACAGATACGCAGTATTTT.

The chain links TRBV6-1 to TRBJ2-1, with D perhaps matching TRBD2 (6 bases). Per germline, CDR1 MNHNS and CDR2 SASEGT. This CDR3 spans 14 amino acids. The V end lost 5 bases, the J end lost 4 bases, and 12 bases lay between the germline ends. The CDR3 DNA reads as TGTGCCAGCAGTCCGGGGGTTTCTTACAATGAGCAGTTCTTC. Protein: CASSPGVSYNEQFF.

The chain uses TRBV7-9 and TRBJ1-1, with D uncertain. The CDR3 runs to 17 residues. V was trimmed by 7 bases and J by 0 bases, leaving 21 bases between them. Looked up from germline, CDR1 is SEHNR and CDR2 is FQNEAQ (reference sequence). The DNA for the CDR3 is TGTGCCAGCACCCCCGTTTCTCCAGGCCGGATGAACACTGAAGCTTTCTTT. As protein: CASTPVSPGRMNTEAFF.

This sequence joins TRBV11-3 and TRBJ1-2; 10 bases align to TRBD1. After removal of 3 bases from V and 8 bases from J, the junction contained 6 bases not matched to a gene. The CDR3 sequence is 14 residues long. The V gene's germline CDR1 is SGHNT and CDR2 YENEEA. The CDR3 nucleotides read TGTGCCAGCAGCTTTGGGACAGGGGAGTTCGGCTACACCTTC. It codes for CASSFGTGEFGYTF.

This clone occurred a few times. The CDR3 bases are TGTGCCAGCTCGACCCAAGGACAGAACACTGAAGCTTTCTTT. Its protein product is CASSTQGQNTEAFF. This rearrangement joins TRBV18 to TRBJ1-1, with D perhaps TRBD1 (5 bases). V lost 6 bases and J lost 1, with 12 bases in between. The CDR3 covers 14 residues. Germline lookup yields CDR1 KGHSH and CDR2 LQKENI.

V is TRBV29-1 and J is TRBJ2-1, with D perhaps matching TRBD2 (6 bases). This CDR3 spans 16 amino acids. Germline V CDR1 and CDR2: SQVTM, ANQGSEA. V lost 1 base and J 8 bases, leaving 21 bases between the germline ends. The CDR3 spells CSVEGFAGLSRDEQFF. Written as DNA, the CDR3 is TGCAGCGTTGAAGGATTCGCGGGGTTATCAAGGGATGAGCAGTTCTTC.

This clone was observed a handful of times. This chain links TRBV28 with TRBJ1-4, with a possible D match to TRBD1 (6 bases). From germline, CDR1 is MDHEN and CDR2 SYDVKM. Trimming cost V 4 bases and J 8 bases, with 17 bases left between them. This CDR3 spans 15 amino acids. CDR3 protein: CASSSSGHRYEKLFF. The CDR3 nucleotides read TGTGCCAGCAGTTCATCGGGACATAGATACGAAAAACTGTTTTTT.

This clone was seen repeatedly, ten times or more. The rearrangement links TRBV2 to TRBJ2-7; tentatively, D is TRBD2 (5 bases). V lost 5 bases and J lost 10, with 18 bases in between. This CDR3 is built from 13 residues. The V gene's germline CDR1 is SNHLY and CDR2 FYNNEI. The CDR3 coding sequence is TGTGCCAGCAGTACGGTGGGAGTGGTGCGACAGTACTTC. Residues: CASSTVGVVRQYF. Using reference TRBV2 and TRBJ2-7 for the parts outside the CDR3, the full variable domain is EPEVTQTPSHQVTQMGQEVILRCVPISNHLYFYWYRQILGQKVEFLVSFYNNEISEKSEIFDDQFSVERPDGSNFTLKIRSTKLEDSAMYFCASSTVGVVRQYFGPGTRLTVT.

This clone was seen just once. This CDR3 is CASSQGGGSSYEQYF. CDR3 nucleotide sequence: TGTGCCAGCAGCCAGGGCGGGGGGAGTTCCTACGAGCAGTACTTC. The chain combines TRBV6-5 with TRBJ2-5, with TRBD2 identical over 8 bases. The end of the DNA fits TRBJ2-7 better, so the J call may be wrong. CDR1 MNHEY and CDR2 SVGAGI come from the germline V gene. This CDR3 has 15 residues.

The CDR3 region has the DNA TGTGCCAGCAGCTTTGGGGGCCCTGGATCCTACGAGCAGTACTTC. Encoded protein: CASSFGGPGSYEQYF. V and J are TRBV7-3 and TRBJ2-7; tentative D call: TRBD1 (6 bases). Trimming took 3 bases from V and 1 from J, leaving 13 bases between them. The CDR3 is made up of 15 amino acids. The germline V gene has CDR1 SGHTA and CDR2 FQGTGA.

This clone was counted only a few times. The rearrangement uses TRBV7-6 and TRBJ2-3; TRBD1 might be the D (6 bases). Germline V lookup: CDR1 SGHVS, CDR2 FNYEAQ. V gave up 5 bases and J gave up 3 bases, with 18 bases separating them. This CDR3 region has 16 residues. CDR3 in amino acids: CASSLMMGAVTDTQYF. The CDR3 DNA follows: TGTGCCAGCAGCCTGATGATGGGGGCCGTTACAGATACGCAGTATTTT.

There are many counts of this clone. The chain combines TRBV7-9 with TRBJ1-1, with 7 bases lining up with TRBD1. CDR1 and CDR2 from the germline V gene are SEHNR and FQNEAQ (reference sequence). This CDR3 has 13 amino acids. V dropped 4 bases and J dropped 1; count of bases not matched to a gene: 0. The CDR3 region has the DNA TGTGCCAGCAGCTCAGGGGGGAACACTGAAGCTTTCTTT. It is translated as CASSSGGNTEAFF.

The chain employs TRBV2 and TRBJ2-5; 8 bases agree with TRBD1. The ends lost 6 bases at V and 4 bases at J; junction bases unmatched: 10. The CDR3 is 15 amino acids. Germline V gene sequence: CDR1 SNHLY, CDR2 FYNNEI. The CDR3 region has the DNA TGTGCCAGCAGCGACCCCGGGACAGGAAGAGAGACCCAGTACTTC. It translates to CASSDPGTGRETQYF. Based on the CDR3 plus reference TRBV2 and TRBJ2-5, the full variable domain is EPEVTQTPSHQVTQMGQEVILRCVPISNHLYFYWYRQILGQKVEFLVSFYNNEISEKSEIFDDQFSVERPDGSNFTLKIRSTKLEDSAMYFCASSDPGTGRETQYFGPGTRLLVL.